This T cell receptor (beta chain) was captured by sequencing in a study of cytomegalovirus exposure and HLA in healthy donors. For the study at large: Previous work identified roughly 120 million unique TCR beta sequences from some 170 million T cells.

The CDR3 has 13 residues. V lost 2 bases, J lost 6 bases, and 11 bases lay in between. Germline CDR1 ENHRY, CDR2 SYGVKD. This clone was counted once. Primers included in the PCR were 60 Vbeta and 13 Jbeta primers. Profiling relied on immunoSEQ multiplex PCR, and the TCRdb table lists in-frame clones only, not all of them. Of 150,000 or so clones listed, 71% were seen once; the top ten hold approximately 1.4%. The sequenced material came from PBMCs. The chain joins TRBV10-3 to TRBJ2-7; D may be TRBD1 (6 bases). The clonotype comes from a girl between 5 and 17 years old in good health and CMV-seronegative. CDR3 protein: CAISEMEGGEQYF. The CDR3 bases are TGTGCCATCAGTGAGATGGAAGGGGGCGAGCAGTACTTC.